Listed below are T cell receptor beta chains from one sample, sequenced in a study of T cell responses to AZD1222 COVID-19 vaccine. The assay was immunoSEQ multiplex PCR, and TCRdb's table has in-frame clones only and misses some. This table holds around 120,000 clones, around 84% found once. The source material was peripheral blood, sampled 28 days after the second AZD1222 dose. The receptors were gathered from an adult who received the AZD1222 COVID-19 vaccine. The CDR3 runs from the conserved cysteine through the conserved F or W. Each record gives: V gene, D gene, J gene, clone size, CDR3 length, CDR3 DNA, CDR3 protein. The D gene is left open where the match is weak. The size of a clone is reported for some rows only, either as once, few or many, or as a class for expanded clones.

v_call: TRBV3-1/TRBV3-2; d_call: TRBD1; j_call: TRBJ1-2; clone_size: -; cdr3_length: 13; cdr3_nt: TGTGCCAGCAGCCAAGATCAGGGGGTGGGCTACACCTTC; cdr3_aa: CASSQDQGVGYTF
v_call: TRBV2; d_call: TRBD1; j_call: TRBJ1-2; clone_size: -; cdr3_length: 16; cdr3_nt: TGTGCCAGCAGTGGGGTGCCTATGACAGGGGTTGGGGGCTACACCTTC; cdr3_aa: CASSGVPMTGVGGYTF
v_call: TRBV19; d_call: -; j_call: TRBJ1-3; clone_size: -; cdr3_length: 17; cdr3_nt: TGTGCCAGTAGTACCGCGGCTGTTCTTTCTCGCGGAAACACCATATATTTT; cdr3_aa: CASSTAAVLSRGNTIYF
v_call: TRBV19; d_call: -; j_call: TRBJ2-7; clone_size: many; cdr3_length: 13; cdr3_nt: TGTGCCAGTAGTATTGTTAGCGGCTACGAGCAGTACTTC; cdr3_aa: CASSIVSGYEQYF
v_call: TRBV5-4; d_call: -; j_call: TRBJ2-1; clone_size: -; cdr3_length: 13; cdr3_nt: TGTGCCAGCAACCAACGGAACTACAATGAGCAGTTCTTC; cdr3_aa: CASNQRNYNEQFF
v_call: TRBV5-1; d_call: -; j_call: TRBJ2-1; clone_size: -; cdr3_length: 14; cdr3_nt: TGCGCCAGCAGCCTTCTTCGGGGCCCCAATGAGCAGTTCTTC; cdr3_aa: CASSLLRGPNEQFF
v_call: TRBV6-1; d_call: -; j_call: TRBJ2-3; clone_size: -; cdr3_length: 13; cdr3_nt: TGTGCCAGCAGCCTGACAGTTACAGATACGCAGTATTTT; cdr3_aa: CASSLTVTDTQYF
v_call: TRBV3-1/TRBV3-2; d_call: -; j_call: TRBJ2-7; clone_size: -; cdr3_length: 15; cdr3_nt: TGTGCCAGCAGCCACCTAGGGGGAGGAGTTTACGAGCAGTACTTC; cdr3_aa: CASSHLGGGVYEQYF
v_call: TRBV7-9; d_call: -; j_call: TRBJ2-2; clone_size: few; cdr3_length: 13; cdr3_nt: TGTGCCGGCGCAGGGACGATCACCGGGGAGCTGTTTTTT; cdr3_aa: CAGAGTITGELFF
v_call: TRBV24-1; d_call: TRBD1; j_call: TRBJ1-2; clone_size: -; cdr3_length: 18; cdr3_nt: TGTGCCACCAGTGCCACTCCGGGACAGGGGTCAAAAAGGGATGGCTACACCTTC; cdr3_aa: CATSATPGQGSKRDGYTF
v_call: TRBV19; d_call: TRBD1; j_call: TRBJ2-5; clone_size: few; cdr3_length: 14; cdr3_nt: TGTGCCAGTAGTATAGCCAGGGGGCAAGAGACCCAGTACTTC; cdr3_aa: CASSIARGQETQYF
v_call: TRBV7-2; d_call: -; j_call: TRBJ2-3; clone_size: -; cdr3_length: 14; cdr3_nt: TGTGCCAGCAGCTCCAGCGGGAGCACAGATACGCAGTATTTT; cdr3_aa: CASSSSGSTDTQYF
v_call: TRBV19; d_call: -; j_call: TRBJ2-7; clone_size: -; cdr3_length: 13; cdr3_nt: TGTGCCAGTAGCAGGACAGTCAACTACGAGCAGTACTTC; cdr3_aa: CASSRTVNYEQYF
v_call: TRBV11-2; d_call: -; j_call: TRBJ1-1; clone_size: -; cdr3_length: 12; cdr3_nt: TGTGCCAGCAGCTTTCAGGGTGATGAAGCTTTCTTT; cdr3_aa: CASSFQGDEAFF
v_call: TRBV3-1/TRBV3-2; d_call: TRBD1; j_call: TRBJ1-4; clone_size: -; cdr3_length: 15; cdr3_nt: TGTGCCAGCAGCCCTGGGGACAGGGGGCATGAAAAACTGTTTTTT; cdr3_aa: CASSPGDRGHEKLFF
v_call: TRBV6-4; d_call: TRBD1; j_call: TRBJ2-7; clone_size: -; cdr3_length: 15; cdr3_nt: TGTGCCAGCAGAGAACAGGGGAAGGGGCTCCACGAGCAGTACTTC; cdr3_aa: CASREQGKGLHEQYF
v_call: TRBV19; d_call: TRBD1; j_call: TRBJ1-4; clone_size: -; cdr3_length: 16; cdr3_nt: TGTGCCAGTAGTGCCTCACAGGGGGCAACTAATGAAAAACTGTTTTTT; cdr3_aa: CASSASQGATNEKLFF
v_call: TRBV5-1; d_call: -; j_call: TRBJ2-2; clone_size: -; cdr3_length: 15; cdr3_nt: TGCGCCAGCAGCTTGGGAGACAGACTGACCGGGGAGCTGTTTTTT; cdr3_aa: CASSLGDRLTGELFF
v_call: TRBV18; d_call: -; j_call: TRBJ1-1; clone_size: few; cdr3_length: 16; cdr3_nt: TGTGCCAGCTCACCACCTGGGGGGGGTGGGCACACTGAAGCTTTCTTT; cdr3_aa: CASSPPGGGGHTEAFF
v_call: TRBV2; d_call: -; j_call: TRBJ1-1; clone_size: -; cdr3_length: 12; cdr3_nt: TGTGCCAGCAGTGTAGGAGTCACTGAAGCTTTCTTT; cdr3_aa: CASSVGVTEAFF
v_call: TRBV6-5; d_call: TRBD1; j_call: TRBJ1-6; clone_size: -; cdr3_length: 13; cdr3_nt: TGTGCCAGCCAGGACAGGGATAATTCACCCCTCCACTTT; cdr3_aa: CASQDRDNSPLHF